Below, 18 T cell receptor beta chains from the same sample are listed, as sequenced in a study of blood T cell repertoires in COVID-19. The method was immunoSEQ multiplex PCR; TCRdb's version includes in-frame clones alone and lacks a portion of them. The sample lists fewer than 80,000 clones, around 84% occurring once. Sequences were obtained from peripheral blood. The receptors derive from a man in his sixties or seventies with acute or convalescent COVID-19.

The chain links TRBV19 to TRBJ1-4; D may be TRBD1 (5 bases). Germline CDR1 reads LNHDA; CDR2 reads SQIVND (reference sequence). This CDR3 has 15 amino acids. Trimming took off 3 bases at V and 1 base at J, with 9 bases between the two ends. The CDR3 protein is CASSIHGGTNEKLFF. The CDR3 nucleotides read TGTGCCAGTAGTATTCACGGGGGAACTAATGAAAAACTGTTTTTT.

This chain's CDR3 is CSASRAGEAFF. DNA for the CDR3: TGCAGTGCTAGTAGGGCAGGGGAAGCTTTCTTT. The rearrangement joins TRBV20-1 to TRBJ1-1, with D maybe TRBD1 (5 bases). Trimming stripped 3 bases from V and 8 bases from J, with 10 bases between. This CDR3 contains 11 residues. CDR1 and CDR2 from the germline V gene are DFQATT and SNEGSKA (reference sequence).

The J gene is TRBJ2-7, the V gene TRBV6-4; D perhaps matches TRBD1 (5 bases). CDR3 length equals 13 residues. CDR1 MRHNA and CDR2 SNTAGT come from the germline V gene. V lost 7 bases to trimming and J lost 5 bases, with 15 bases between them. The CDR3 DNA follows: TGTGCCAGCACCGAGGTCAGGGTCCACGAGCAGTACTTC. Protein product: CASTEVRVHEQYF.

V and J are TRBV19 and TRBJ1-1, with 10 bases identical to TRBD1. Germline V gives CDR1 LNHDA, CDR2 SQIVND (reference sequence). This CDR3 comprises 18 residues. Germline trimming cut 4 bases from V and 4 bases from J; bases unmatched to any gene: 15. The CDR3 DNA is TGTGCCAGTAGTAACCTACCGGGACAGGGGAATATCGCCACTGAAGCTTTCTTT. It yields the protein CASSNLPGQGNIATEAFF.

V and J are TRBV27 and TRBJ2-7; D might be TRBD1 (6 bases). V lost 6 bases, J lost 0 bases, and 6 bases lay in between. CDR1 and CDR2 from the germline V gene are MNHEY and SMNVEV (reference sequence). The CDR3 loop spans 12 amino acids. The CDR3 DNA sequence: TGTGCCAGCAGGACAGGCTCCTACGAGCAGTACTTC. Its translation is CASRTGSYEQYF.

This clone was counted only a few times. The chain recombines TRBV7-2 with TRBJ1-1; 9 positions agree with TRBD1. V was pared by 6 bases and J by 5 bases, with 10 bases of the junction left unmatched. This CDR3 region has 15 residues. In germline, CDR1 is SGHTA, CDR2 FQGNSA. CDR3 in amino acids: CASSLTGGPSTEAFF. The DNA for the CDR3 is TGTGCCAGCAGTCTGACAGGGGGACCATCAACTGAAGCTTTCTTT.

This clone appeared a few times. The J gene is TRBJ2-5, the V gene TRBV7-3, with 9 bases that match TRBD2. This CDR3 contains 10 residues. From germline, CDR1 is SGHTA and CDR2 FQGTGA. CDR3 sequence (DNA): TGTTTAGCGGGAGAAGAGACCCAGTACTTC. Translated, it gives CLAGEETQYF.

This chain links TRBV13 with TRBJ1-6, with D perhaps TRBD1 (5 bases). The CDR3 runs to 15 residues. V was shortened by 0 bases and J by 8 bases, with 11 bases between the two germline ends. The germline V gene encodes CDR1 PRHDT and CDR2 FYEKMQ (reference sequence). Here the CDR3 reads CASSLGQVRDSPLHF. The CDR3 nucleotides are TGTGCCAGCAGCTTAGGACAGGTCAGGGATTCACCCCTCCACTTT.

The V and J genes are TRBV7-2 and TRBJ2-7, with TRBD2 identical over 8 bases. After removal of 6 bases from V and 5 bases from J, the junction contained 12 bases not matched to a gene. CDR1 is SGHTA, CDR2 FQGNSA, per germline. CDR3 length equals 15 residues. As DNA, the CDR3 is TGTGCCAGCAGATCTCGCGGGGGGACCGAAAACGAGCAGTACTTC. Translated, it gives CASRSRGGTENEQYF.

The count of this clone is one. The gene calls are TRBV15 and TRBJ1-5; 8 nucleotides agree with TRBD1. This CDR3 comprises 15 residues. Losses at the gene ends were 0 bases for V and 5 bases for J; bases not matched to a gene: 3. Germline CDR1 LNHNV, CDR2 YYDKDF (reference sequence). CDR3 residues: CATSRDDRGDQPQHF. Here the CDR3 DNA reads TGTGCCACCAGCAGAGATGACAGGGGCGATCAGCCCCAGCATTTT.

The chain carries TRBV4-2 and TRBJ2-7, with 10 bases aligning to TRBD1. Unmatched junction bases numbered 6, after V lost 0 bases and J lost 4 bases. The CDR3 has 16 amino acids. Per the germline V gene, CDR1 is LGHNA and CDR2 is YNFKEQ. CDR3 residues: CASSQEDGTGVYEQYF. CDR3 coding DNA: TGTGCCAGCAGCCAAGAAGACGGGACAGGGGTATACGAGCAGTACTTC.

The chain combines TRBV2 with TRBJ2-3, with TRBD2 matching 10 bases. The V segment lost 5 bases and the J segment 0 bases; nucleotides outside the gene matches: 11. Germline CDR1 SNHLY, CDR2 FYNNEI. CDR3 length: 18 amino acids. DNA of the CDR3: TGTGCCAGCAGTTTTACGGCTAGCGGGAGCATTAGCACAGATACGCAGTATTTT. It encodes CASSFTASGSISTDTQYF.

This clone was found a few times. This rearrangement joins TRBV5-4 to TRBJ2-2; 8 bases match TRBD2. V lost 4 bases, J lost 5 bases, and 10 bases stayed unmatched. Germline CDR1 reads SGHNT; CDR2 reads YYREEE (reference sequence). There are 16 residues in the CDR3. The CDR3 region is CASSQGSGRTTGELFF. DNA for the CDR3: TGTGCCAGCAGCCAAGGCAGCGGGAGAACTACCGGGGAGCTGTTTTTT. Filled out from reference TRBV5-4 and TRBJ2-2, the complete variable domain reads ETGVTQSPTHLIKTRGQQVTLRCSSQSGHNTVSWYQQALGQGPQFIFQYYREEENGRGNFPPRFSGLQFPNYSSELNVNALELDDSALYLCASSQGSGRTTGELFFGEGSRLTVL.

The gene calls are TRBV21-1 and TRBJ2-5; TRBD1 is the table's D call, not checked against the DNA. TRBV21-1 is given as a pseudogene. CDR3 length equals 12 residues. The CDR3 region is CASPWARSAQYF. CDR3 sequence (DNA): TGTGCCAGCCCTTGGGCCCGATCGGCCCAGTACTTC.

The chain links TRBV5-1 to TRBJ2-3; the match to TRBD1 covers 9 bases. CDR3 length: 14 residues. Trimming at V came to 2 bases and at J to 2 bases, leaving 0 bases not matched to a gene. CDR1 and CDR2 from the germline V gene are SGHRS and YFSETQ. The CDR3 protein is CASSLQGATDTQYF. For the CDR3, the DNA is TGCGCCAGCAGCTTACAGGGGGCCACAGATACGCAGTATTTT.

The J gene is TRBJ1-5, the V gene TRBV6-6; TRBD1 might be the D (6 bases). The CDR3 is made up of 16 amino acids. Trimming took off 6 bases at V and 0 bases at J, with 15 bases between the two ends. Germline loops: CDR1 MNHNY, CDR2 SVGAGI (reference sequence). The CDR3 spells CASSPTGDPSNQPQHF. In DNA form, the CDR3 reads TGTGCCAGCAGCCCGACAGGAGACCCTAGCAATCAGCCCCAGCATTTT.

This chain joins TRBV28 and TRBJ1-1, with TRBD1 identical over 9 bases. The CDR3 sequence is 14 residues long. V was clipped by 4 bases and J by 4 bases; unmatched bases: 4. The germline CDR1 and CDR2 sequences are MDHEN and SYDVKM. CDR3 in amino acids: CASSSGQGFTEAFF. CDR3 bases: TGTGCCAGCAGTTCCGGACAGGGGTTCACTGAAGCTTTCTTT.

V is TRBV19 and J is TRBJ1-2; D is undetermined. Trimming stripped 0 bases from V and 5 bases from J, with 10 bases between. CDR3 length: 14 residues. Germline V gene sequence: CDR1 LNHDA, CDR2 SQIVND (reference sequence). The CDR3 DNA sequence: TGTGCCAGTAGTATAGAAGGAGTAAAGTATGGCTACACCTTC. Translation gives CASSIEGVKYGYTF.